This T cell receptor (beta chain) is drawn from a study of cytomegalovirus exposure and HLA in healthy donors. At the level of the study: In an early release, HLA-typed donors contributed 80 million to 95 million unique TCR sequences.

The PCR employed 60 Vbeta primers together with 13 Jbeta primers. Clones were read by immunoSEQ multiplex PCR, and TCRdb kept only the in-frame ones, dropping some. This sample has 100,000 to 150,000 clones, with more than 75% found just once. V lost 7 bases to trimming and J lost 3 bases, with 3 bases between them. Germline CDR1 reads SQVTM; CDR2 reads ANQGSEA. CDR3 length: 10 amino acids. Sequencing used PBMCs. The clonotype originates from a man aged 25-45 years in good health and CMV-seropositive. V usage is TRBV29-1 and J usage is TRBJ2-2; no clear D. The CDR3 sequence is CSAYTGELFF. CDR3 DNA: TGCAGCGCTTACACCGGGGAGCTGTTTTTT.